This entry lists 2 T cell receptor beta chains sequenced from one sample in a study of immune cell composition in non-small cell lung cancer. The method was immunoSEQ multiplex PCR; TCRdb's version includes in-frame clones alone and lacks a portion of them. The sample lists approximately 1,800 clones; roughly 84% were seen once. Sequencing was carried out using lung tumor tissue. Receptors originate from a human donor with non-small cell lung cancer.

V gene TRBV6-4 combines with J gene TRBJ2-1; the D call may be TRBD1 or TRBD2 (5 bases each). Deletions cut 4 bases from V and 9 bases from J, with 16 bases between. CDR3 length: 14 amino acids. Germline V gene sequence: CDR1 MRHNA, CDR2 SNTAGT. The CDR3, as DNA: TGTGCCAGCAGTGTATCTTTGCCGGGACGTGAGCAGTTCTTC. Protein product: CASSVSLPGREQFF.

The chain uses TRBV7-9 and TRBJ1-6; no reliable D call. CDR3 length equals 12 residues. The ends were cut back, 3 bases at V and 7 bases at J, with 4 bases in the middle. From germline, CDR1 is SEHNR and CDR2 FQNEAQ (reference sequence). This chain's CDR3 is CASSFGNSPLHF. The CDR3 DNA reads TGTGCCAGCAGCTTTGGGAATTCACCCCTCCACTTT.